A single sample is the source of the 17 T cell receptor beta chains below, sequenced in a study of blood T cell repertoires in COVID-19. Repertoires were generated with immunoSEQ multiplex PCR, while TCRdb's copy carries only in-frame clones and drops some. The table includes more than 50,000 clones, approximately 90% detected once. The sample taken for sequencing was peripheral blood. The receptors stem from a human donor with active COVID-19. The donor label of this sample is uncertain.

J is TRBJ1-2 and V is TRBV27, with D perhaps matching TRBD1 (5 bases). V shed 2 bases and J shed 3 bases, with 10 bases lying between them. The CDR3 contains 14 residues. Germline CDR1 and CDR2: MNHEY and SMNVEV (reference sequence). In nucleotides, the CDR3 is TGTGCCAGCAGTTTAGGCCAGGGCCACTATGGCTACACCTTC. This translates into CASSLGQGHYGYTF.

The chain joins TRBV5-6 to TRBJ2-1; tentative D call: TRBD1 (5 bases). Deletions cut 4 bases from V and 6 bases from J, with 14 bases between. CDR3 length: 14 amino acids. Germline loops: CDR1 SGHDT, CDR2 YYEEEE. The CDR3 spells CASSELPDSNEQFF. The CDR3 DNA reads as TGTGCCAGCAGCGAGCTACCCGACAGCAATGAGCAGTTCTTC.

This chain connects TRBV4-3 to TRBJ1-1; perhaps TRBD1 as D (5 bases). The CDR3 spans 14 residues. Looked up from germline, CDR1 is LGHNA and CDR2 is YSLEER. The V and J ends lost 0 bases and 10 bases respectively, with 15 bases between them. CDR3 in amino acids: CASSQEAGPGGAFF. The CDR3 DNA reads TGCGCCAGCAGCCAAGAGGCGGGACCCGGGGGAGCTTTCTTT.

The chain recombines TRBV9 with TRBJ2-1; TRBD1 matches 10 bases. Trimming removed 3 bases from V and 7 bases from J; junction bases left unmatched: 7. This CDR3 spans 15 amino acids. The germline gives CDR1 SGDLS, CDR2 YYNGEE. The CDR3: CASSAGTGARNEQFF. CDR3 DNA: TGTGCCAGCAGCGCCGGGACAGGGGCTAGGAATGAGCAGTTCTTC.

The chain recombines TRBV5-1 with TRBJ1-1; TRBD1 might be the D (5 bases). Germline V gene sequence: CDR1 SGHRS, CDR2 YFSETQ. The CDR3 totals 14 residues. V lost 5 bases, J lost 2 bases, and 13 bases lay in between. CDR3 sequence (DNA): TGCGCCAGCAGTTCCAACCAGGGAAACACTGAAGCTTTCTTT. Protein product: CASSSNQGNTEAFF.

This chain links TRBV19 with TRBJ2-1, with TRBD2 matching over 14 bases. Germline V gene lookup returns CDR1 LNHDA and CDR2 SQIVND (reference sequence). The CDR3 spans 20 residues. Unmatched junction bases numbered 20, after V lost 3 bases and J lost 10 bases. The CDR3 sequence: CASSIPITGTSGGLKKEQFF. CDR3 nucleotide sequence: TGTGCCAGTAGTATTCCTATCACCGGGACTAGCGGGGGCCTCAAGAAGGAGCAGTTCTTC. Combining the CDR3 with reference TRBV19 and TRBJ2-1 gives the whole variable domain DGGITQSPKYLFRKEGQNVTLSCEQNLNHDAMYWYRQDPGQGLRLIYYSQIVNDFQKGDIAEGYSVSREKKESFPLTVTSAQKNPTAFYLCASSIPITGTSGGLKKEQFFGPGTRLTVL.

The chain carries TRBV10-2 and TRBJ2-7; no firm D call. Germline V gene data show CDR1 as WSHSY and CDR2 as SAAADI. V lost 4 bases and J 3 bases, leaving 10 bases between the germline ends. The length of the CDR3 is 13 residues. CDR3 sequence reads: CASSVTEDYEQYV. The DNA of the CDR3 is TGCGCCAGCAGTGTAACAGAAGACTACGAGCAGTACGTC.

The chain recombines TRBV4-1 with TRBJ2-1, with 8 bases that match TRBD2. CDR1 is MGHRA, CDR2 YSYEKL, per germline. This CDR3 has 15 amino acids. After removal of 2 bases from V and 8 bases from J, the junction contained 8 bases not matched to a gene. The CDR3: CASSQPGRGWDEQFF. CDR3 DNA sequence: TGCGCCAGCAGCCAACCCGGGAGGGGTTGGGATGAGCAGTTCTTC.

This sequence joins TRBV24-1 and TRBJ2-2, with TRBD1 matching over 8 bases. The CDR3 has 15 amino acids. Trimming removed 3 bases from V and 3 bases from J; junction bases left unmatched: 2. Germline CDR1 and CDR2: KGHDR and SFDVKD. As DNA, the CDR3 is TGTGCCACCAGTGATCCGGGACAGGACACCGGGGAGCTGTTTTTT. It yields the protein CATSDPGQDTGELFF.

The chain links TRBV19 to TRBJ1-1; 8 bases match TRBD1. CDR1 and CDR2 (germline): LNHDA, SQIVND (reference sequence). Germline trimming cut 4 bases from V and 5 bases from J; bases unmatched to any gene: 6. CDR3 size: 14 residues. The chain's CDR3 is CASSTGGAFTEAFF. The DNA of the CDR3 is TGTGCCAGTAGTACAGGGGGCGCTTTTACTGAAGCTTTCTTT.

The chain combines TRBV19 with TRBJ1-1; a weak D match, TRBD1 (5 bases). The CDR3 has 15 residues. The germline V gene encodes CDR1 LNHDA and CDR2 SQIVND (reference sequence). Trimming cost V 5 bases and J 1 base, with 14 bases left between them. In DNA form, the CDR3 reads TGTGCCAGTAGTGCGGGACGGCTGACGAACACTGAAGCTTTCTTT. The encoded protein is CASSAGRLTNTEAFF. The complete variable domain, with remaining parts taken from reference TRBV19 and TRBJ1-1, reads DGGITQSPKYLFRKEGQNVTLSCEQNLNHDAMYWYRQDPGQGLRLIYYSQIVNDFQKGDIAEGYSVSREKKESFPLTVTSAQKNPTAFYLCASSAGRLTNTEAFFGQGTRLTVV.

The chain carries TRBV28 and TRBJ1-1, with TRBD1 identical over 10 bases. V was pared by 5 bases and J by 4 bases, with 4 bases of the junction left unmatched. CDR1 is MDHEN, CDR2 SYDVKM, per germline. The CDR3 is 14 residues long. The CDR3: CASSTGTGVTEAFF. CDR3 nucleotide sequence: TGTGCCAGCAGTACCGGGACAGGGGTCACTGAAGCTTTCTTT.

The chain employs TRBV11-2 and TRBJ1-5; D not resolved. Trimming left V 0 bases short and J 6 bases short, with 6 bases between. The length of the CDR3 is 13 residues. In germline, CDR1 is SGHAT, CDR2 FQNNGV. The CDR3 nucleotides read TGTGCCAGCAGCTTAGATCTAGGTCAGCCCCAGCATTTT. Translated, it gives CASSLDLGQPQHF.

V gene TRBV28 combines with J gene TRBJ1-6, with 7 bases aligning to TRBD1. The germline V gene has CDR1 MDHEN and CDR2 SYDVKM. The CDR3 runs to 14 residues. V was clipped by 6 bases and J by 7 bases; unmatched bases: 6. The CDR3 loop reads CASRLRGRNSPLHF. The CDR3, as DNA: TGTGCCAGCAGGCTCAGGGGGAGAAATTCACCCCTCCACTTT. Together with reference TRBV28 and TRBJ1-6, the CDR3 gives the full variable domain: DVKVTQSSRYLVKRTGEKVFLECVQDMDHENMFWYRQDPGLGLRLIYFSYDVKMKEKGDIPEGYSVSREKKERFSLILESASTNQTSMYLCASRLRGRNSPLHFGNGTRLTVT.

Remarks on this clone: The junction and the germline gene differ at one end; a read error may be behind it. The rearrangement joins TRBV7-2 to TRBJ1-4; D might be TRBD1 (5 bases). Germline V gene sequence: CDR1 SGHTA, CDR2 FQGNSA. CDR3 length equals 15 residues. CDR3 protein: CASRQNPGPNEKLFF. Written as DNA, the CDR3 is TGTGCCAGCAGGCAAAACCCAGGGCCTAACGAAAAACTGTTTTTT.

The V call is TRBV5-1, the J call TRBJ1-4; 10 bases are a match to TRBD1. The trim removed 2 bases at V and 7 bases at J, leaving 2 bases unmatched. There are 14 residues in the CDR3. Germline-derived CDR1 and CDR2 are SGHRS and YFSETQ. The CDR3 reads CASSLGTGAEKLFF. In DNA form, the CDR3 reads TGCGCCAGCAGCTTAGGGACAGGGGCTGAAAAACTGTTTTTT.

The chain couples TRBV9 to TRBJ2-5; 9 bases are shared with TRBD1. The CDR3 covers 14 residues. Germline V gives CDR1 SGDLS, CDR2 YYNGEE. J lost 5 bases, V lost 3 bases, and 5 bases had no gene match. CDR3 coding DNA: TGTGCCAGCAGCGCGGGACAGGGCAGGGAGACCCAGTACTTC. Its protein is CASSAGQGRETQYF.